The clone carrying this TCR beta chain was detected many times. This CDR3 is 12 amino acids long. Germline assignment: CDR1 KGHDR and CDR2 SFDVKD. V was pared by 5 bases and J by 3 bases, with 3 bases between. Via MiXCR, TCRdb re-called the RT-PCR reads, giving one row per CDR3 protein. This sample has around 570,000 distinct CDR3 sequences, with about 11% found just once. The data stem from a study of response to subunit inactivated influenza vaccine. Another study also made use of these data, one on T cells expressing NK-cell markers. That paper notes: In generating TCR beta cDNA, 5'RACE template switching with UMIs was used.

The TCR comes from a man aged 45 to 65 who received an inactivated influenza vaccine. The rearrangement uses TRBV24-1 and TRBJ2-2; no clear D gene. The sequences come from PBMCs from blood, collected on the day of vaccination. CDR3 amino acids: CATSGYTGELFF. The CDR3 DNA reads as TGTGCCACCAGTGGTTACACCGGGGAGCTGTTTTTT.